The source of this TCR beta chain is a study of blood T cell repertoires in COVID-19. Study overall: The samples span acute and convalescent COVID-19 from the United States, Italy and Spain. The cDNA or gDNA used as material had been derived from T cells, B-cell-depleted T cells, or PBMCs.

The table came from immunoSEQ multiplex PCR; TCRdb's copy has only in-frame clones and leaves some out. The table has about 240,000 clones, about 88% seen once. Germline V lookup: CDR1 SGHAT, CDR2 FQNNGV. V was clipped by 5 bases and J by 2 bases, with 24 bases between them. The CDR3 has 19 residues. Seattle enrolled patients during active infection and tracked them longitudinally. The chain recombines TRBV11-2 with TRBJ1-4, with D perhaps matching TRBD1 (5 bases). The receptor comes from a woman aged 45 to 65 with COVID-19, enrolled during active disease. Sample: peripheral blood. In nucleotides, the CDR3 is TGTGCCAGCAGCCCCGGGAGGGCTCAGGGAAAATTTACTAATGAAAAACTGTTTTTT. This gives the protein CASSPGRAQGKFTNEKLFF.